This TCR beta chain appears in the sequencing data of a study of cytomegalovirus exposure and HLA in healthy donors. Whole-study results and caveats: A later analysis linked a missense variant in DCLRE1C to the trimming of TCR beta V and J genes. Some TCR beta chains (roughly 160 of them) were listed as cytomegalovirus-associated. TCR beta V segments were, for the most part, productive about 87% or about 30% of the time in an earlier analysis.

Points on this clone: Its antigen is still unknown.

The PCR contained 60 Vbeta and 13 Jbeta primers. Generated by immunoSEQ multiplex PCR, the TCRdb table keeps only in-frame clones and is missing some. The sample lists more than 95,000 clones, around 64% occurring once. Germline CDR1 is MNHNS and CDR2 is SASEGT. The CDR3 covers 13 residues. Between the trimmed V and J ends, which lost 6 bases and 5 bases, there was a span of 13 bases. The sequenced material came from PBMCs. The rearrangement joins TRBV6-1 to TRBJ2-5, with D perhaps TRBD2 (5 bases). The sequence derives from a man in his sixties in good health and CMV-seronegative. CDR3 residues: CASRDDSGETQYF. The CDR3 nucleotides are TGTGCCAGCAGAGATGACTCGGGGGAGACCCAGTACTTC.